Listed here is a single TCR beta chain. The antigen is undetermined. The sample belongs to a study of cytomegalovirus exposure and HLA in healthy donors. Trimming left V 6 bases short and J 6 bases short, with 21 bases between. Germline CDR1 and CDR2: SGHVS and FQNEAQ. This CDR3 comprises 15 residues. Whole-study results and caveats: More clonal expansion characterized HLA-associated TCR beta chains than equally common others in a later analysis.

It was with 60 Vbeta and 13 Jbeta primers that the PCR ran. Some clones are missing from TCRdb's copy, which holds only in-frame ones; the method was immunoSEQ multiplex PCR. The table shows some 120,000 clones, with approximately 80% occurring only once. Samples came from healthy bone marrow donors. The sample consisted of PBMCs. The chain employs TRBV7-8 and TRBJ2-7; TRBD2 might be the D (6 bases). This receptor was identified in a man in his late teens or twenties in good health and CMV-seropositive. The CDR3 bases are TGTGCCAGCAGACATGCGGGGCAAGACGGGGCCGAGCAGTACTTC. This encodes CASRHAGQDGAEQYF. Together with reference TRBV7-8 and TRBJ2-7, the CDR3 gives the full variable domain: GAGVSQSPRYKVAKRGQDVALRCDPISGHVSLFWYQQALGQGPEFLTYFQNEAQLDKSGLPSDRFFAERPEGSVSTLKIQRTQQEDSAVYLCASRHAGQDGAEQYFGPGTRLTVT.